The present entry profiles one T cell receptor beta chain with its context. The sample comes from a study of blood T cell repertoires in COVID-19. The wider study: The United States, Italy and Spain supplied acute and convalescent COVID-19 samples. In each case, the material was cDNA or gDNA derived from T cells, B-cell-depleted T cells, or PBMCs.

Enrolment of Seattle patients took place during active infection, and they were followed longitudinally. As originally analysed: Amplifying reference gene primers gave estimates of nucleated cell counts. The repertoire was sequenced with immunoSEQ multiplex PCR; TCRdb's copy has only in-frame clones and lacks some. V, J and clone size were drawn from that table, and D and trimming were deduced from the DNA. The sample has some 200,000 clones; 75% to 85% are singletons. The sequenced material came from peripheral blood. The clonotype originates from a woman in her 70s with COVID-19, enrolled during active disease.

CDR3 amino acids: CASSDTGNTEAFF. In DNA form, the CDR3 reads TGCGCCAGCAGCGACACAGGGAACACTGAAGCTTTCTTT. The V gene is TRBV5-1, the J gene TRBJ1-1; TRBD1 might be the D (5 bases). The CDR3 length is 13 residues. Germline values: CDR1 SGHRS, CDR2 YFSETQ. V lost 4 bases and J lost 1, with 8 bases in between.